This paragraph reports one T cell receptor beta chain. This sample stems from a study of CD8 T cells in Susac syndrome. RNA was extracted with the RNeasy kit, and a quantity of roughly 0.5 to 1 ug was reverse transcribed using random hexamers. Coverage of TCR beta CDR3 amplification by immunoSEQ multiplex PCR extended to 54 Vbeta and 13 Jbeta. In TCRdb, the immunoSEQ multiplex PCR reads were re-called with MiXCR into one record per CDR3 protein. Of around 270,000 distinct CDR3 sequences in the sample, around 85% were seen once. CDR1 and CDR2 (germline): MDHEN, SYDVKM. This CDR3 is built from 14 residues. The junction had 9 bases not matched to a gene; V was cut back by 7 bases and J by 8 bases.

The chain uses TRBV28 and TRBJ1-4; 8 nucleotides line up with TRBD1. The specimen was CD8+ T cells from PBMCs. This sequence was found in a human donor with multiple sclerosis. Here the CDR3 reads CASTQTGAPEKLFF. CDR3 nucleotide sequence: TGTGCCAGCACCCAGACAGGGGCCCCCGAAAAACTGTTTTTT. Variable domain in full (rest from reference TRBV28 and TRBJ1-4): DVKVTQSSRYLVKRTGEKVFLECVQDMDHENMFWYRQDPGLGLRLIYFSYDVKMKEKGDIPEGYSVSREKKERFSLILESASTNQTSMYLCASTQTGAPEKLFFGSGTQLSVL.